This T cell receptor (beta chain) derives from a study of cytomegalovirus exposure and HLA in healthy donors. Broader study findings: Accurate prediction of HLA-A and HLA-B alleles (for most subjects) was reportedly achieved from TCR beta sequences.

The ends lost 3 bases at V and 8 bases at J; junction bases unmatched: 11. CDR1 and CDR2 (germline): MDHEN, SYDVKM. CDR3 size: 17 residues. As for the donors, each was a healthy bone marrow donor. About this clone: The target antigen is unknown.

PCR employed 60 Vbeta and 13 Jbeta primers. Repertoires were generated with immunoSEQ multiplex PCR, while TCRdb's copy carries only in-frame clones and drops some. The sample yields 75,000 to 95,000 clones, just under 80% seen once. The chain is built from TRBV28 and TRBJ1-6; 9 bases agree with TRBD1. The sequence came from a male donor in good health and CMV-seropositive. The specimen was PBMCs. The CDR3 DNA is TGTGCCAGCAGTTTGCAAGTCTTACAGGGGGCGCATTCACCCCTCCACTTT. This translates into CASSLQVLQGAHSPLHF.